Listed below are T cell receptor beta chains from one sample, sequenced in a study of blood T cells in healthy people across ages. From the 5' RACE reads, TCRdb called clonotypes with MiXCR, one entry per CDR3 protein. The repertoire holds roughly 1.6 million distinct CDR3 sequences, with roughly a third as singletons. The sequenced sample was blood. These TCRs come from a woman aged 25 to 39 in good health. The conserved cysteine and the conserved F or W are not part of the CDR3 here.

TRBJ2-1 TRBV7-9 ASSGIDRGNHNEQF
TRBJ2-7 TRBV28 ASTSRTYEQY
TRBJ2-7 TRBV15 ATSNGRAWDEQY
TRBJ2-3 TRBV7-3 ASSLQGGAGTDTQY
TRBJ1-5 TRBV6-2/TRBV6-3 ASSYATTGIGNQPQH
TRBJ2-1 TRBV19 ASSMGWTEYNEQF
TRBJ2-1 TRBV6-5 GSGRGSSYNEQF
TRBJ2-3 TRBV27 ACSLLASGGVADTQY
TRBJ2-5 TRBV30 ACHLRGELQETQY
TRBJ1-1 TRBV6-1 ASSATLGGTEAF
TRBJ2-1 TRBV7-2 ASSLVGTPFAEQF
TRBJ2-7 TRBV10-3 AISGPGQGSYEQY
TRBJ2-5 TRBV20-1 SAGTNKRTQY
TRBJ1-2 TRBV6-5 ASSWDRGTSYGYT
TRBJ2-4 TRBV7-2 ASSWGRGILAKNIQY
TRBJ2-1 TRBV7-2 ASNLAGVSYNEQF
TRBJ2-5 TRBV20-1 SATLLAGAQETQY
TRBJ2-5 TRBV5-1 ASSFGGWGAQETQY
TRBJ1-2 TRBV12-3/TRBV12-4 ASSLGEVDYGYT
TRBJ2-1 TRBV25-1 ASSGGLAGGWSYNGQF
TRBJ1-3 TRBV7-9 ASSLVVGAGNTIY
TRBJ1-1 TRBV6-2/TRBV6-3 ASSYSGSSTEAF
TRBJ1-2 TRBV4-1 ASSQDLQEVAYGYT
TRBJ2-7 TRBV12-3/TRBV12-4 ASSLGTRTAEQY
TRBJ2-1 TRBV20-1 SARGTGYEQF
TRBJ2-1 TRBV27 ASSLFLSHEQF
TRBJ2-7 TRBV11-2 ASSLGPLWGDAYYEQY
TRBJ2-7 TRBV4-1 ASSQDEVSYEQY